These 4 T cell receptor beta chains originate from one sample sequenced in a study of cytomegalovirus exposure and HLA in healthy donors. Profiling relied on immunoSEQ multiplex PCR, and the TCRdb table lists in-frame clones only, not all of them. Of about 73,000 clones listed, roughly 89% are singletons. Material for sequencing was PBMCs. The receptors were sampled from a young woman in good health and CMV-seropositive.

A word on this clone: A junction end diverges from the germline sequence, so it may reflect a read error. This chain joins TRBV7-7 and TRBJ2-5, with D uncertain. The germline gives CDR1 SSHAT, CDR2 FNYEAQ (reference sequence). The CDR3 has 12 amino acids. As DNA, the CDR3 is TGTGCTAGCAGCCATCCCCAAGAGACCCAGTACTTC. Its protein product is CASSHPQETQYF.

The J gene is TRBJ1-5, the V gene TRBV5-8, with D unclear. Germline CDR1 SGHTS, CDR2 YDEGEE. The CDR3 runs 16 residues. V was cut by 1 base and J by 6 bases, with 17 bases left in between. The CDR3 DNA reads as TGTGCCAGCAGCTTGATCGGATCGGGAGGATTTCAGCCCCAGCATTTT. This sequence encodes CASSLIGSGGFQPQHF.

The CDR3 loop is CASSFKGGIGELFF. The CDR3, as DNA: TGTGCCAGCAGTTTTAAGGGCGGGATCGGGGAGCTGTTTTTT. The chain couples TRBV27 to TRBJ2-2; D perhaps matches TRBD2 (6 bases). Germline-derived CDR1 and CDR2 are MNHEY and SMNVEV (reference sequence). The ends were cut back, 3 bases at V and 7 bases at J, with 12 bases in the middle. The CDR3 loop spans 14 amino acids.

This clone occurred a few times. The rearrangement joins TRBV28 to TRBJ2-7; 7 bases align to TRBD1. Germline CDR1 reads MDHEN; CDR2 reads SYDVKM. The junction had 8 bases not matched to a gene; V was cut back by 7 bases and J by 2 bases. The CDR3 runs 14 residues. CDR3 sequence reads: CASKKTGQAYEQYF. The CDR3 region has the DNA TGTGCCAGCAAGAAAACAGGACAGGCCTACGAGCAGTACTTC.